The 20 T cell receptor beta chains given below trace back to one sample, sequenced in a study of breast tumors, draining lymph nodes, adjacent tissues (dated by TCRdb to about 2016). The method was multiplex PCR. The listed sequencing device is Illumina HiSeq 2000. In-frame beta chains were kept once TCRdb had trimmed the public reads at Q25 with fastp and called clones with MiXCR. Rows with one shared CDR3 protein collapse into an entry with the most common genes and DNA. The sample yields about 230,000 distinct CDR3 sequences; approximately 29% were counted once. The ten biggest clones cover approximately 1.5% of the sample. Lymph node samples were obtained from the axillary draining lymph nodes of breast cancer patients. Input material: axillary lymph node tissue. The receptors shown here come from a female donor with breast cancer. Some clones in this sample may be carry-over from other donors' samples.

This clonotype was seen repeatedly, ten times or more. V is TRBV2 and J is TRBJ1-1, with 8 bases fitting TRBD1. Germline V gene lookup returns CDR1 SNHLY and CDR2 FYNNEI. The junction had 15 bases not matched to a gene; V was cut back by 8 bases and J by 7 bases. The CDR3 contains 15 residues. CDR3 protein: CASLKGRGQGNEAFF. CDR3 sequence (DNA): TGTGCCAGCTTGAAAGGCCGAGGACAGGGTAATGAAGCTTTCTTT.

This clonotype was recorded many times. The V call is TRBV4-1, the J call TRBJ1-6; D unresolved. V was shortened by 4 bases and J by 8 bases, with 9 bases between the two germline ends. The CDR3 is made up of 13 amino acids. Germline CDR1 reads MGHRA; CDR2 reads YSYEKL. Here the CDR3 DNA reads TGCGCCAGCAGCCCAAGCCCTTATTCACCCCTCCACTTT. Its translation: CASSPSPYSPLHF.

The chain employs TRBV6-4 and TRBJ2-1; TRBD2 matches at 16 bases. J gave up 6 bases and V 9 bases, and 8 bases lay outside the gene matches. This CDR3 has 16 residues. The germline V gene encodes CDR1 MRHNA and CDR2 SNTAGT. CDR3 sequence reads: CARSRGTSGRANEQFF. In nucleotides, the CDR3 is TGTGCCAGGAGCCGAGGGACTAGCGGGAGGGCCAATGAGCAGTTCTTC.

This clonotype was recorded at least ten times. This sequence joins TRBV28 and TRBJ1-6; a weak D match, TRBD1 (5 bases). The V and J ends lost 7 bases and 7 bases respectively, with 17 bases between them. The germline CDR1 and CDR2 sequences are MDHEN and SYDVKM. This CDR3 spans 15 amino acids. DNA for the CDR3: TGTGCCAGCATCCTGCGGGTAGGGGCGAATTCACCCCTCCACTTT. Translated: CASILRVGANSPLHF.

The gene calls are TRBV20-1 and TRBJ2-7; TRBD2 agrees at 11 bases. With V trimmed by 6 bases and J by 7 bases, 11 bases remained unmatched. There are 14 residues in the CDR3. Germline V lookup: CDR1 DFQATT, CDR2 SNEGSKA (reference sequence). CDR3: CSARPGLADGEQYF. In DNA form, the CDR3 reads TGCAGTGCCAGACCGGGACTAGCGGATGGGGAGCAGTACTTC.

As DNA, the CDR3 is TGTGCCAGCAGTCTAGCGGGAGCTTTCTTT. Translating gives CASSLAGAFF. The chain combines TRBV28 with TRBJ1-1; unclear D gene. CDR3 size: 10 residues. The V gene's germline CDR1 is MDHEN and CDR2 SYDVKM. V lost 5 bases and J 10 bases, leaving 8 bases between the germline ends. Based on the CDR3 plus reference TRBV28 and TRBJ1-1, the full variable domain is DVKVTQSSRYLVKRTGEKVFLECVQDMDHENMFWYRQDPGLGLRLIYFSYDVKMKEKGDIPEGYSVSREKKERFSLILESASTNQTSMYLCASSLAGAFFGQGTRLTVV.

This clonotype was seen only once. A much more abundant neighbour one base away suggests this may be a read error. The V and J genes are TRBV2 and TRBJ2-4; 10 nucleotides align to TRBD2. CDR1 is SNHLY and CDR2 is FYNNEI in the germline V gene. This CDR3 spans 16 amino acids. The CDR3: CASRRLAGGSKTIQYF. The CDR3 DNA is TGTGCCAGCAGGCGACTAGCGGGCGGTTCCAAAACCATTCAGTACTTC.

The V and J genes are TRBV28 and TRBJ1-4, with D maybe TRBD1 (6 bases). CDR3 length: 18 amino acids. CDR1 and CDR2 from the germline V gene are MDHEN and SYDVKM. With 3 bases removed from V and 4 bases from J, the gap between germline ends came to 21 bases. The CDR3 spells CASSFPPPVEGGNEKLFF. The CDR3 DNA reads as TGTGCCAGCAGTTTCCCCCCCCCCGTGGAGGGGGGTAATGAAAAACTGTTTTTT.

The chain is built from TRBV11-3 and TRBJ2-2, with 10 positions matching TRBD1. V was clipped by 5 bases and J by 8 bases; unmatched bases: 11. The V gene's germline CDR1 is SGHNT and CDR2 YENEEA. The CDR3 is 16 amino acids. The chain's CDR3 is CASSGDGDRGRGELFF. CDR3 nucleotide sequence: TGTGCCAGCAGCGGTGACGGGGACAGGGGTCGGGGGGAGCTGTTTTTT.

This clonotype was detected ten times or more. CDR3: CASRLGLNPLYEQYF. In nucleotides, the CDR3 is TGTGCCAGCAGGTTGGGACTTAACCCCCTCTACGAGCAGTACTTC. V and J are TRBV11-2 and TRBJ2-7, with a weak D call TRBD2 (6 bases). The V end was cut by 6 bases, the J end by 3 bases, with 18 bases between. The length of the CDR3 is 15 residues. Germline CDR1 reads SGHAT; CDR2 reads FQNNGV.

This clonotype was seen many times. The V call is TRBV9, the J call TRBJ2-2; no definite D call. The CDR3 extends over 13 amino acids. V was cut by 2 bases and J by 5 bases, with 7 bases left in between. Germline CDR1 reads SGDLS; CDR2 reads YYNGEE. CDR3 loop: CASSVPRTGELFF. The CDR3 DNA reads TGTGCCAGCAGCGTTCCTCGGACCGGGGAGCTGTTTTTT.

V gene TRBV6-5 combines with J gene TRBJ2-5; possibly TRBD1 for D (6 bases). The ends were cut back, 5 bases at V and 5 bases at J, with 18 bases in the middle. This CDR3 comprises 15 residues. Germline V CDR1 and CDR2: MNHEY, SVGAGI. For the CDR3, the DNA is TGTGCCAGCAGTCACCTCATCAGGGGCCGGGAGACCCAGTACTTC. Encoded protein: CASSHLIRGRETQYF.

This clonotype appeared many times. This chain links TRBV20-1 with TRBJ2-7; 8 bases map to TRBD1. Germline lookup yields CDR1 DFQATT and CDR2 SNEGSKA (reference sequence). Trimming removed 6 bases from V and 1 base from J; junction bases left unmatched: 11. The CDR3 is 15 residues long. The CDR3 spells CSAPHGQGRSYEQYF. In DNA, the CDR3 is TGCAGTGCACCTCACGGACAGGGCCGTTCCTACGAGCAGTACTTC.

This clonotype was recorded many times. CDR3 in amino acids: CASSAPGQTDTQYF. CDR3 in DNA: TGTGCCAGCAGCGCTCCGGGACAGACAGATACGCAGTATTTT. V is TRBV11-3 and J is TRBJ2-3; 7 nucleotides line up with TRBD1. This CDR3 is 14 amino acids long. V shed 5 bases and J 3 bases; nucleotides not matched to a gene: 5. Germline-derived CDR1 and CDR2 are SGHNT and YENEEA.

This chain uses TRBV24-1 with TRBJ2-5; D remains ambiguous. This CDR3 has 13 amino acids. Trimming stripped 5 bases from V and 1 base from J, with 7 bases between. The germline V gene has CDR1 KGHDR and CDR2 SFDVKD. The CDR3 reads CATSVGPQETQYF. Here the CDR3 DNA reads TGTGCCACCAGTGTTGGGCCCCAAGAGACCCAGTACTTC.

This clonotype was observed a few times. The chain links TRBV11-2 to TRBJ1-3, with a weak D call TRBD1 (5 bases). The CDR3 has 19 amino acids. V was clipped by 8 bases and J by 0 bases, with 26 bases between them. Germline CDR1 and CDR2: SGHAT and FQNNGV. The CDR3 nucleotides read TGTGCCAGCTCACCTTCTGTAAGGGGCAGAGGGGACTCTGGAAACACCATATATTTT. It yields the protein CASSPSVRGRGDSGNTIYF.

This clonotype was seen ten or more times. The rearrangement uses TRBV6-1 and TRBJ2-5; 8 nucleotides match TRBD2. Germline lookup yields CDR1 MNHNS and CDR2 SASEGT. V trimming: 1 base; J trimming: 5 bases; junction bases outside the gene matches: 12. The CDR3 covers 17 residues. The CDR3 bases are TGTGCCAGCAGTGAAGTATACGGACTAGCAACGGTGGAGACCCAGTACTTC. Translation: CASSEVYGLATVETQYF.

This clonotype was seen repeatedly, ten times or more. The chain has TRBV19 and TRBJ2-2, with TRBD2 matching 8 bases. This CDR3 region has 17 residues. Germline loops: CDR1 LNHDA, CDR2 SQIVND (reference sequence). After removal of 3 bases from V and 8 bases from J, the junction contained 14 bases not matched to a gene. In DNA form, the CDR3 reads TGTGCCAGTAGTATGCTCTTAAAGCGGGAGAGGAGAGGGGAGCTGTTTTTT. It translates to CASSMLLKRERRGELFF.

About this clonotype: A much larger clone is a single base away; this may be a read error. The CDR3 here is CAWAEGTGSEKLFF. The CDR3 nucleotides are TGTGCCTGGGCCGAGGGAACGGGATCTGAAAAACTGTTTTTT. The chain combines TRBV30 with TRBJ1-4; D is unresolved. The V end lost 5 bases, the J end lost 7 bases, and 17 bases lay between the germline ends. There are 14 residues in the CDR3. CDR1 is GTSNPN, CDR2 SVGIG, per germline (reference sequence).

This chain uses TRBV20-1 with TRBJ2-1; 16 bases agree with TRBD2. The CDR3 is 15 amino acids. Germline lookup yields CDR1 DFQATT and CDR2 SNEGSKA (reference sequence). Trimming took 5 bases from V and 9 from J; bases not matched to a gene: 7. The chain's CDR3 is CSAQGLAGGRSEQFF. In nucleotides, the CDR3 is TGCAGTGCTCAGGGACTAGCGGGAGGGCGCAGTGAGCAGTTCTTC.